At least ten counts were recorded for the clone carrying this TCR beta chain. The same CDR3 is also encoded by other DNA sequences in this sample. The data derive from a study of shared clonotypes between healthy human individuals. In the study overall: A few men and a couple of women, aged 18 to 49, were donors.

Methods used by the authors: Filtering differed since immunoSEQ provided only junctions, with no quality scores. Sequencing used immunoSEQ multiplex PCR; TCRdb keeps in-frame clones, though not all of them. Clonal size and the V and J genes are those of that table, whereas D and trimming came from the DNA. The repertoire holds 100,000 or so clones, with 68% as singletons. CDR1 is LNHDA and CDR2 is SQIVND in the germline V gene (reference sequence). This CDR3 has 15 residues. Trimming stripped 2 bases from V and 0 bases from J, with 10 bases between. The source material was memory CD8+ T cells sorted from blood. Indicated subset: CD45RO+ cells pooled with CCR7-negative TemRA cells. The chain has TRBV19 and TRBJ1-1; D gene unclear. The TCR comes from a woman aged 30 to 39 in good health. The DNA of the CDR3 is TGTGCCAGTAGTATAAACAGCTATATGAACACTGAAGCTTTCTTT. Amino acid sequence: CASSINSYMNTEAFF.